A single TCR beta chain is shown here with its context. What it recognizes is unknown. A clone one base away is much larger, so this may be a read error. Using a J-beta primer mix together with a sample-barcoded 5' primer, a second PCR was run for roughly 7 to 12 cycles. With 12 random nucleotides, a template-switch adaptor tagged each individual cDNA molecule. Each of the samples gave a minimum of 3 million paired-end reads that contained CDR3. One entry per CDR3 protein results from TCRdb running MiXCR on the 5' RACE reads. The table includes 650,000 to 1,000,000 distinct CDR3 sequences, about 37% detected once. The sample is drawn from a study of blood T cells in healthy people across ages. About the study: Per two T cells, about one barcoded beta molecule was captured through template switching.

The CDR3 contains 12 residues. Study-wide points: Correlation between TCR beta diversity and naive T cell percentage was strong.

The receptor was derived from a man aged 18 to 30 in good health. V and J are TRBV12-3 or TRBV12-4 and TRBJ2-3; no reliable D call. Material for sequencing was blood. For the CDR3, the DNA is TGTGCCAGCAGCCAATTTTCAGATACGCGGTATTTT. Translating gives CASSQFSDTRYF.